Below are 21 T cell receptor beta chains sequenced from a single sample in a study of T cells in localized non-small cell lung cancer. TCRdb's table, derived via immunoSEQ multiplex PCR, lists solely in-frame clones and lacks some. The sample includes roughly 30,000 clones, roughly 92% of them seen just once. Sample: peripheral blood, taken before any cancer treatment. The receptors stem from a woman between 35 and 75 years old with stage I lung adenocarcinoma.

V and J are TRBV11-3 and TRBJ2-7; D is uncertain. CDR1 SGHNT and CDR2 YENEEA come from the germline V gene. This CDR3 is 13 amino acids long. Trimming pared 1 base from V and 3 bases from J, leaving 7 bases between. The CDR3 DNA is TGTGCCAGCAGCTTAGGGCCAAGCTACGAGCAGTACTTC. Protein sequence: CASSLGPSYEQYF.

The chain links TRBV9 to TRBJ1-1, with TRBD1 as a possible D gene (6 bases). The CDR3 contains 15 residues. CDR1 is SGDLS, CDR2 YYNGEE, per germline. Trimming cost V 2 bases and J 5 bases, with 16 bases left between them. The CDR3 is CASSVVREGGTEAFF. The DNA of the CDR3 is TGTGCCAGCAGCGTGGTTCGGGAGGGGGGAACTGAAGCTTTCTTT.

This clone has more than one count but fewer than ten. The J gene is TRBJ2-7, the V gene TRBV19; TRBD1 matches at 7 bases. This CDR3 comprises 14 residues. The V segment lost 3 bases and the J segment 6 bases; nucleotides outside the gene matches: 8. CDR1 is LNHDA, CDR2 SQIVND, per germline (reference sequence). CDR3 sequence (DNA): TGTGCCAGTAGTATTAGGCACAGGGGTTCCGAGCAGTACTTC. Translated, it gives CASSIRHRGSEQYF.

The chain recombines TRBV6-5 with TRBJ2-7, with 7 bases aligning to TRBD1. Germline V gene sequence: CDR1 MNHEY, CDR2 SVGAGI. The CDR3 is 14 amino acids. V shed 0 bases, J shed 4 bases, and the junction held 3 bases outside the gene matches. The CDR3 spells CASSYSNRGYEQYF. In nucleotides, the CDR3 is TGTGCCAGCAGTTACTCTAACAGGGGATACGAGCAGTACTTC.

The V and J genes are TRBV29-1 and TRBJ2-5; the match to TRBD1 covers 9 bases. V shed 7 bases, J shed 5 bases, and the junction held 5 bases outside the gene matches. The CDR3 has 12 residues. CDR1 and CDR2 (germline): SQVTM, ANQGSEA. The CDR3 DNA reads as TGCAGCGGCGACAGGGGGGGTGAGACCCAGTACTTC. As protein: CSGDRGGETQYF.

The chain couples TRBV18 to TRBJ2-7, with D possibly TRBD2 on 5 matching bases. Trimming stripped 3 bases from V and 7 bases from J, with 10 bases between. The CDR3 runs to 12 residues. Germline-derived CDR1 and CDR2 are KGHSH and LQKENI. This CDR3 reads CASSPPGEEQYF. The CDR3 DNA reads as TGTGCCAGCTCACCTCCCGGGGAAGAGCAGTACTTC.

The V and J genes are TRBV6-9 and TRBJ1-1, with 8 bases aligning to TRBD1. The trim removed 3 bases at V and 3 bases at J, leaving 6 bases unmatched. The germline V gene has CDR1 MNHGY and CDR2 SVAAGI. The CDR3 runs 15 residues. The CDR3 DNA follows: TGTGCCAGCAGTTACTACAGGGGGGTGGACACTGAAGCTTTCTTT. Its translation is CASSYYRGVDTEAFF.

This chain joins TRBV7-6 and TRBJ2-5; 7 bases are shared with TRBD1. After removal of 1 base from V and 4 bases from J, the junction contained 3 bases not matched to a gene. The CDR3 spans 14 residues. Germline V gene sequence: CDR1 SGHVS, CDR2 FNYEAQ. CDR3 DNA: TGTGCCAGCAGCTTAGGTCCAGGGGGAGAGACCCAGTACTTC. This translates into CASSLGPGGETQYF.

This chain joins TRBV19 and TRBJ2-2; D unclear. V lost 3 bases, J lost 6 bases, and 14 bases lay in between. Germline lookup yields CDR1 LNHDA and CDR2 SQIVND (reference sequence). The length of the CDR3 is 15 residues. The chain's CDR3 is CASSILGLKSGELFF. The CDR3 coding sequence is TGTGCCAGTAGTATTTTAGGCCTAAAATCCGGGGAGCTGTTTTTT.

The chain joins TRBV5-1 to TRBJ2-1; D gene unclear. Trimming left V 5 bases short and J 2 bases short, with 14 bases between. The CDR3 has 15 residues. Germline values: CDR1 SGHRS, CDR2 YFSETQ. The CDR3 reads CASSPDGATYNEQFF. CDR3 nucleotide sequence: TGCGCCAGCAGTCCCGACGGCGCTACCTACAATGAGCAGTTCTTC.

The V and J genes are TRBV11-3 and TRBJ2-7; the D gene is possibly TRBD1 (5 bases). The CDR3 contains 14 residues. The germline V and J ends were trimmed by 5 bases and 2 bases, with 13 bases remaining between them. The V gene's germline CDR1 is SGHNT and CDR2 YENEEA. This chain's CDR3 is CASSKGQGTYEQYF. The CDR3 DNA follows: TGTGCCAGCAGCAAAGGCCAGGGAACCTACGAGCAGTACTTC.

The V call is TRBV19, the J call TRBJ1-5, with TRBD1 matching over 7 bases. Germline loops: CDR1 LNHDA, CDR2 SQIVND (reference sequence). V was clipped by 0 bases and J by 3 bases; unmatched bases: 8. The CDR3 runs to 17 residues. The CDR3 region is CASSIDLGGQINQPQHF. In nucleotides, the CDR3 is TGTGCCAGTAGTATAGATCTAGGGGGACAGATCAATCAGCCCCAGCATTTT.

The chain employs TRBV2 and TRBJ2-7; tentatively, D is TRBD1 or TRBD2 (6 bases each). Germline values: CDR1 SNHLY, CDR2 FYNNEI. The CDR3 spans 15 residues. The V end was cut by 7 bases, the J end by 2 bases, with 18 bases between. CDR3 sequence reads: CASIVGAGLPYEQYF. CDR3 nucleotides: TGTGCCAGCATAGTGGGGGCGGGACTCCCCTACGAGCAGTACTTC.

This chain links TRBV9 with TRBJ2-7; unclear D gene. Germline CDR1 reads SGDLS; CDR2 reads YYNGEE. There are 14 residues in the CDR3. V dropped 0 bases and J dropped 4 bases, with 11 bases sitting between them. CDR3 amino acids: CASSVAFSFYEQYF. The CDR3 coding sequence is TGTGCCAGCAGCGTAGCCTTCTCTTTTTACGAGCAGTACTTC.

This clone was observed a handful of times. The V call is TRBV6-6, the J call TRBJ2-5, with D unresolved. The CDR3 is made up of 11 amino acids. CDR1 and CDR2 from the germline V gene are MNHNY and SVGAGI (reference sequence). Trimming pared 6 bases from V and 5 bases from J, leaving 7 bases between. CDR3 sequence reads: CASRLSETQYF. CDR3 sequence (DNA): TGTGCCAGCAGGCTTTCGGAGACCCAGTACTTC.

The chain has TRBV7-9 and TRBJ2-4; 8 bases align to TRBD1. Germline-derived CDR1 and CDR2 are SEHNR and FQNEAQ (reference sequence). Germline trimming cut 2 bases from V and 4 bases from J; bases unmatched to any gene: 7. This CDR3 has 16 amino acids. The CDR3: CASSLIPRTGKNIQYF. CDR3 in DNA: TGTGCCAGCAGCTTAATTCCCCGGACAGGGAAAAACATTCAGTACTTC.

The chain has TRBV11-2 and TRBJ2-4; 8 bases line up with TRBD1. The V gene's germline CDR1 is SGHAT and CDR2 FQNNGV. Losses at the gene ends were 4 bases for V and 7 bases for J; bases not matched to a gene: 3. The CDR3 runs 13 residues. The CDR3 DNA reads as TGTGCCAGCAGCTCCGGGACAGGTAACATTCAGTACTTC. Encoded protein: CASSSGTGNIQYF. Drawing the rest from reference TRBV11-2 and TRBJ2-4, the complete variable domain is EAGVAQSPRYKIIEKRQSVAFWCNPISGHATLYWYQQILGQGPKLLIQFQNNGVVDDSQLPKDRFSAERLKGVDSTLKIQPAKLEDSAVYLCASSSGTGNIQYFGAGTRLSVL.

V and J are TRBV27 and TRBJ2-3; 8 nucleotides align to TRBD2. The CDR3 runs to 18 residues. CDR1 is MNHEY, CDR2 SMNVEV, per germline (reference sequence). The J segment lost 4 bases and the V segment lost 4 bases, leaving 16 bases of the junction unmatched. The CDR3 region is CASSYLRSIAGSSDTQYF. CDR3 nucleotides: TGTGCCAGCAGTTACCTACGTTCTATAGCGGGATCGTCAGATACGCAGTATTTT.

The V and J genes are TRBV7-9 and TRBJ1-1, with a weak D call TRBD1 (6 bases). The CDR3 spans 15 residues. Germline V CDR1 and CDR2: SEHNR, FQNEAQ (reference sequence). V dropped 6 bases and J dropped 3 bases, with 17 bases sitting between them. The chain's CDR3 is CASRPYRVGHTEAFF. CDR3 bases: TGTGCCAGCAGACCGTACAGGGTCGGACACACTGAAGCTTTCTTT.

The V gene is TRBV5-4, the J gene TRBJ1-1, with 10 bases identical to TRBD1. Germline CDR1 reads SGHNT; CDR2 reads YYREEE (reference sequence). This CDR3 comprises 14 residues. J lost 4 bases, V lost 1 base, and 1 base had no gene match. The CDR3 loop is CASSLRDRGTEAFF. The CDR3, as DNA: TGTGCCAGCAGCTTGAGGGACAGGGGCACTGAAGCTTTCTTT. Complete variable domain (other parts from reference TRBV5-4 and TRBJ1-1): ETGVTQSPTHLIKTRGQQVTLRCSSQSGHNTVSWYQQALGQGPQFIFQYYREEENGRGNFPPRFSGLQFPNYSSELNVNALELDDSALYLCASSLRDRGTEAFFGQGTRLTVV.

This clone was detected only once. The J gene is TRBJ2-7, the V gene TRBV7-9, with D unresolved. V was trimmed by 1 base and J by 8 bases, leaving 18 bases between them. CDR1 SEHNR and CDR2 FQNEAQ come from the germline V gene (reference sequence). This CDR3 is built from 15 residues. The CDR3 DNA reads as TGTGCCAGCAGCTTAGAGGCAGCCTTTCCTTCCAAGCAGTACTTC. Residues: CASSLEAAFPSKQYF.